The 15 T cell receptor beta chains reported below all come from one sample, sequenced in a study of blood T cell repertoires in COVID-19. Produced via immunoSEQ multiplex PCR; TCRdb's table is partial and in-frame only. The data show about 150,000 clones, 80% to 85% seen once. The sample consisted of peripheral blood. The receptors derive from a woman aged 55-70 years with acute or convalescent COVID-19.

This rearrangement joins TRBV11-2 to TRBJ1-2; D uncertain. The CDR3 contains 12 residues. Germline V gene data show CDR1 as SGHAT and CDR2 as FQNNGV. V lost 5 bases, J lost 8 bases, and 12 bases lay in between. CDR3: CASSLISRGYTF. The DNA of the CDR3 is TGTGCCAGCAGCCTAATTTCGAGAGGCTACACCTTC.

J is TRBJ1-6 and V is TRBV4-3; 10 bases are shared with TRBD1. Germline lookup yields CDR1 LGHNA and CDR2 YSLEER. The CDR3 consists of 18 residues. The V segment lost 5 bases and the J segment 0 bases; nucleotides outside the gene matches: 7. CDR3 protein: CASSSGGQGGSYNSPLHF. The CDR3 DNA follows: TGCGCCAGCAGCTCTGGCGGACAGGGGGGCTCCTATAATTCACCCCTCCACTTT.

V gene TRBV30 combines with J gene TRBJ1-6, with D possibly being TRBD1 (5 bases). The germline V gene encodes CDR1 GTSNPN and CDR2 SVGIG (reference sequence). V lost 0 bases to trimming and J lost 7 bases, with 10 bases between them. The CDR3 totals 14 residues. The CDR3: CAWSVMAGNSPLHF. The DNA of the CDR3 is TGTGCCTGGAGTGTAATGGCAGGGAATTCACCCCTCCACTTT.

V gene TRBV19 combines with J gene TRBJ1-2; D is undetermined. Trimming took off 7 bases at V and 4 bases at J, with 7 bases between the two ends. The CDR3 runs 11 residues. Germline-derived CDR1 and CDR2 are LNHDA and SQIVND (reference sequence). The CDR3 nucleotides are TGTGCCAGTACACGGGGCTATGGCTACACCTTC. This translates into CASTRGYGYTF.

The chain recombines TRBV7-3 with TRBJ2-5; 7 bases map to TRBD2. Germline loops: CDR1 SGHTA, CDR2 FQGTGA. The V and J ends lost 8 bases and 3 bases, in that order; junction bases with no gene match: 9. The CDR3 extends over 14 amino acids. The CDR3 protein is CASGSGGGKETQYF. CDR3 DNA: TGTGCCAGCGGTTCGGGGGGAGGGAAAGAGACCCAGTACTTC.

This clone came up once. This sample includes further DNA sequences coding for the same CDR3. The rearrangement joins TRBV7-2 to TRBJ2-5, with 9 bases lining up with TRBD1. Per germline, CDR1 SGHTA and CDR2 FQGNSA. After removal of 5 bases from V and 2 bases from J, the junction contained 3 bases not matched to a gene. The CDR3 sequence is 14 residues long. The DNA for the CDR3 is TGTGCCAGCAGCAGCGACAGGGGGCAAGAGACCCAGTACTTC. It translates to CASSSDRGQETQYF.

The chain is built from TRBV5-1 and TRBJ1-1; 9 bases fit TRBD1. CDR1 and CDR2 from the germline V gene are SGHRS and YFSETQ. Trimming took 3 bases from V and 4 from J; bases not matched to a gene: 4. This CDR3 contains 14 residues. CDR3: CASSSTGGITEAFF. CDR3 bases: TGCGCCAGCAGCTCGACAGGGGGTATCACTGAAGCTTTCTTT.

CDR3 nucleotide sequence: TGTGCCAGCAGCCTACAGGGTTTGGCCAGAAATGAGCAGTTCTTC. This translates into CASSLQGLARNEQFF. V usage is TRBV11-3 and J usage is TRBJ2-1; D may be TRBD1 (6 bases). Trimming shortened V by 5 bases and J by 7 bases, and 18 bases separated the two germline ends. This CDR3 is 15 amino acids long. Per germline, CDR1 SGHNT and CDR2 YENEEA.

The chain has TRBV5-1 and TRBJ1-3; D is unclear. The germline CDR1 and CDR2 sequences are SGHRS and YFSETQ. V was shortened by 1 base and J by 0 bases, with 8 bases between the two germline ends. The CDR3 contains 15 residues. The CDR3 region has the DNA TGCGCCAGCAGCTTGCAACTTGGCTCTGGAAACACCATATATTTT. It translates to CASSLQLGSGNTIYF.

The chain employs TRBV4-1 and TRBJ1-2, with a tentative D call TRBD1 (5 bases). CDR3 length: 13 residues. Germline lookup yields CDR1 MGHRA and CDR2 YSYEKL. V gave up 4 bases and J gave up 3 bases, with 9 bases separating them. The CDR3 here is CASSRGTDYGYTF. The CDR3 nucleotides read TGCGCCAGCAGCCGCGGGACGGACTATGGCTACACCTTC.

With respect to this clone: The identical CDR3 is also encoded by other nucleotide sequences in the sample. CDR3 residues: CASSPTSGGYEQYF. Written as DNA, the CDR3 is TGCGCCAGCAGTCCCACTAGCGGGGGCTACGAGCAGTACTTC. The chain uses TRBV5-1 and TRBJ2-7, with TRBD2 matching over 11 bases. V lost 5 bases to trimming and J lost 3 bases; unmatched junction nucleotides: 4. Per the germline V gene, CDR1 is SGHRS and CDR2 is YFSETQ. The CDR3 spans 14 residues. The entire variable domain, with the rest obtained from reference TRBV5-1 and TRBJ2-7, is as follows: KAGVTQTPRYLIKTRGQQVTLSCSPISGHRSVSWYQQTPGQGLQFLFEYFSETQRNKGNFPGRFSGRQFSNSRSEMNVSTLELGDSALYLCASSPTSGGYEQYFGPGTRLTVT.

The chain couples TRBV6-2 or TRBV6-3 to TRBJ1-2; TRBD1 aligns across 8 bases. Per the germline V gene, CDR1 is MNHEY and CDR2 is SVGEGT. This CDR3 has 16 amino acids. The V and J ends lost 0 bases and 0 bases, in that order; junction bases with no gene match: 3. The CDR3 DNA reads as TGTGCCAGCAGTTACTCTCTGACAGGGGCTAACTATGGCTACACCTTC. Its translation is CASSYSLTGANYGYTF.

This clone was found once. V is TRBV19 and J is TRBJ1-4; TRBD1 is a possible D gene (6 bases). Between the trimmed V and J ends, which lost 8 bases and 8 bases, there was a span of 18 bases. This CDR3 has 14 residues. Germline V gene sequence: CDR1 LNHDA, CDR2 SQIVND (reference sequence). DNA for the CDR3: TGTGCCAGTGGTCCCGGGACATTGGAAGAAAAACTGTTTTTT. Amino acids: CASGPGTLEEKLFF.

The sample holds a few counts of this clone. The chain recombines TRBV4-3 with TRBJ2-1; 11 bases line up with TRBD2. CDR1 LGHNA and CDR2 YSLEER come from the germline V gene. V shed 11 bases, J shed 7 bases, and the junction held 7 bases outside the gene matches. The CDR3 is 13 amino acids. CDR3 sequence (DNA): TGCGCCCGCCTAGCGGGGGGAGCTAATGAGCAGTTCTTC. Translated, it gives CARLAGGANEQFF.

DNA of the CDR3: TGTGCCAGCAGCTTAGGAGGGCAAGGCAAGCATCAGCCCCAGCATTTT. This gives the protein CASSLGGQGKHQPQHF. The genes are TRBV5-8 and TRBJ1-5; unclear D gene. Trimming pared 2 bases from V and 5 bases from J, leaving 17 bases between. Germline-derived CDR1 and CDR2 are SGHTS and YDEGEE. This CDR3 is built from 16 residues.